The entry below gives a single T cell receptor (beta chain) sequence along with its context. Clones were read by immunoSEQ multiplex PCR, and TCRdb kept only the in-frame ones, dropping some. The table has around 30,000 clones, 75% to 90% seen once. This sample stems from a study of OX40 agonist ivuxolimab in advanced cancers. Germline CDR1 MDHEN, CDR2 SYDVKM. This CDR3 is built from 15 residues. V was pared by 6 bases and J by 2 bases, with 17 bases between. The V call is TRBV28, the J call TRBJ2-7, with D perhaps matching TRBD1 (5 bases). The material sequenced was CD4+ or CD8+ T cells sorted from blood, taken in a trial of the OX40 agonist ivuxolimab. The source is an adult with an advanced solid tumor such as melanoma, head and neck, liver or kidney cancer. The chain's CDR3 is CASRVGQGMAYEQYF. The CDR3 coding sequence is TGTGCCAGCAGAGTCGGGCAGGGAATGGCCTACGAGCAGTACTTC.